What follows are 8 T cell receptor beta chains derived from one specimen sequenced in a study of PD-L1 blockade in urothelial cancer. Profiled with immunoSEQ multiplex PCR; TCRdb holds only in-frame clones, not every one. The sample includes tens of thousands of clones, approximately 80% of them seen just once. The specimen comprised PBMCs, sampled around atezolizumab (anti-PD-L1) treatment. These receptors all come from an older man with urothelial cancer.

This chain links TRBV5-6 with TRBJ2-3, with D tentatively TRBD2 (6 bases). The V and J ends lost 1 base and 2 bases respectively, with 11 bases between them. The CDR3 extends over 15 amino acids. CDR1 and CDR2 from the germline V gene are SGHDT and YYEEEE. CDR3 in amino acids: CASSLTGLATDTQYF. CDR3 coding DNA: TGTGCCAGCAGCTTGACGGGACTCGCCACAGATACGCAGTATTTT.

This chain links TRBV6-1 with TRBJ2-2; possible D gene TRBD1, 5 bases. Per the germline V gene, CDR1 is MNHNS and CDR2 is SASEGT. CDR3 length: 14 residues. Trimming stripped 2 bases from V and 7 bases from J, with 11 bases between. The CDR3 nucleotides read TGTGCCAGCAGTGAATGGCAGGGCGGCGGGGAGCTGTTTTTT. As protein: CASSEWQGGGELFF.

In nucleotides, the CDR3 is TGTGCCAGTAGTCGGACAGGGGCTACTGAAGCTTTCTTT. It translates to CASSRTGATEAFF. The rearrangement links TRBV19 to TRBJ1-1, with TRBD1 matching 9 bases. CDR1 and CDR2 (germline): LNHDA, SQIVND (reference sequence). J gave up 5 bases and V 5 bases, and 3 bases lay outside the gene matches. The CDR3 is 13 residues long.

The V gene is TRBV29-1, the J gene TRBJ1-5, with 9 nucleotides matching TRBD1. CDR3 length equals 13 residues. V dropped 6 bases and J dropped 6; count of bases not matched to a gene: 6. Germline V gene data show CDR1 as SQVTM and CDR2 as ANQGSEA. CDR3 nucleotide sequence: TGCAGCGTGGGACAGGGCCAGGGTCAGCCCCAGCATTTT. It encodes CSVGQGQGQPQHF.

The chain carries TRBV7-3 and TRBJ1-6; D unclear. The germline V gene encodes CDR1 SGHTA and CDR2 FQGTGA. This CDR3 contains 14 residues. V gave up 2 bases and J gave up 8 bases, with 10 bases separating them. Written as DNA, the CDR3 is TGTGCCAGCAGCTTACGAGGCTTTGATTCACCCCTCCACTTT. Translating gives CASSLRGFDSPLHF.

The CDR3 DNA follows: TGTGCCAGCAGGCTAGCGGGGGCGAACACCGGGGAGCTGTTTTTT. Its protein is CASRLAGANTGELFF. J is TRBJ2-2 and V is TRBV7-9; TRBD2 aligns across 10 bases. Losses at the gene ends were 6 bases for V and 0 bases for J; bases not matched to a gene: 1. Germline V gene lookup returns CDR1 SEHNR and CDR2 FQNEAQ (reference sequence). This CDR3 has 15 residues.

V is TRBV9 and J is TRBJ2-2; 12 positions agree with TRBD2. J gave up 7 bases and V 3 bases, and 4 bases lay outside the gene matches. Per germline, CDR1 SGDLS and CDR2 YYNGEE. The CDR3 totals 15 residues. This CDR3 reads CASSGVLAGGGELFF. The CDR3, as DNA: TGTGCCAGCAGCGGAGTACTAGCGGGAGGCGGGGAGCTGTTTTTT.

The chain uses TRBV5-4 and TRBJ1-2, with TRBD1 matching 9 bases. The trim removed 2 bases at V and 5 bases at J, leaving 4 bases unmatched. The CDR3 has 14 residues. Germline assignment: CDR1 SGHNT and CDR2 YYREEE (reference sequence). The CDR3 DNA reads TGTGCCAGCAGCTTCCGACAGGGGGGGTATGGCTACACCTTC. Residues: CASSFRQGGYGYTF.